There are many counts of the clone carrying this T cell receptor (beta chain). Its specificity is unknown. The sample comes from a study of neurological immune-mediated disorders. General study points: HTLV-1-associated myelopathy led in TCR clonal expansion, while multiple sclerosis ranked lowest, below healthy controls. Private repertoires in all groups were suggested, as expanded clones shared no CDR3 amino acid sequences across subjects.

There are 12 residues in the CDR3. Germline V gives CDR1 SNHLY, CDR2 FYNNEI. V lost 8 bases, J lost 7 bases, and 14 bases lay in between. As for the cDNA, it was generated by 5'RACE with 10-nucleotide random UMIs. MiXCR, run by TCRdb on the 5' RACE reads, gives a single entry per CDR3 protein. This sample has about 36,000 distinct CDR3 sequences, with about 9.3% found just once. The chain combines TRBV2 with TRBJ1-2, with D tentatively TRBD1 (6 bases). The TCR originated in a woman aged 25 to 45 with HTLV-1-associated myelopathy (HAM/TSP). Sequencing input: PBMCs. The DNA for the CDR3 is TGTGCCAGCGGTCACAGGGAGGTTGGCTACACCTTC. Its protein product is CASGHREVGYTF.